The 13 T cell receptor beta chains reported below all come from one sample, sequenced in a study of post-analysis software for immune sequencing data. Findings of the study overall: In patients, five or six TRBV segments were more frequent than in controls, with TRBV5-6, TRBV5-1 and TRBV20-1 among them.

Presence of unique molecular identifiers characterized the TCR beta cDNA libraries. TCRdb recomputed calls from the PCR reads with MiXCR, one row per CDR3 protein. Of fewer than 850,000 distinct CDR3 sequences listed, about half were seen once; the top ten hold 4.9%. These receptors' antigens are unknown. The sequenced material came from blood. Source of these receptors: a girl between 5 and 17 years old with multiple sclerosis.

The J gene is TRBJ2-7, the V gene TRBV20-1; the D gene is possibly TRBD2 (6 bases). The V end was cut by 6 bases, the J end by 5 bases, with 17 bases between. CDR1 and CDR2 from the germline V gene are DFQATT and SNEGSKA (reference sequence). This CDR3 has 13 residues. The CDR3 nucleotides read TGCAGTGCGGGACTCCTAAGCGGGCACGAGCAGTACTTC. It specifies CSAGLLSGHEQYF.

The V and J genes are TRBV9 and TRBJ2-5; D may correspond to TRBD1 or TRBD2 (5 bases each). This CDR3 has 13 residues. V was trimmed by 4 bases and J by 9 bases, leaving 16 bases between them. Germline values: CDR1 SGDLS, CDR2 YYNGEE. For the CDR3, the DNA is TGTGCCAGCAGCCCAGCTGGGGGAGTGGCCCAGTACTTC. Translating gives CASSPAGGVAQYF.

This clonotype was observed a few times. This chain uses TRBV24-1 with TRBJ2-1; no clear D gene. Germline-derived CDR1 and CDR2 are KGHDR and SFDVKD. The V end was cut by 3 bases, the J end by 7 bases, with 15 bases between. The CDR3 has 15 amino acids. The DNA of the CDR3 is TGTGCCACCAGTGATACTGCCCTTAGTGAAAATGAGCAGTTCTTC. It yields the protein CATSDTALSENEQFF.

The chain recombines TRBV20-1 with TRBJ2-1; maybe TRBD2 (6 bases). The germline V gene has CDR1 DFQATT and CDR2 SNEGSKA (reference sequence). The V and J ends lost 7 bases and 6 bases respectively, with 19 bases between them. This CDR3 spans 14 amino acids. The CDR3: CSVDRGLDRNEQFF. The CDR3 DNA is TGCAGTGTCGACCGGGGACTTGATCGCAATGAGCAGTTCTTC.

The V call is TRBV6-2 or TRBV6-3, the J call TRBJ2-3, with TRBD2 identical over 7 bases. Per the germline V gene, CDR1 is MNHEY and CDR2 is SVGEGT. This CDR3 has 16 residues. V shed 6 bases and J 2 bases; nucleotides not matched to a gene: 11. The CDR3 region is CASRAGASGFTDTQYF. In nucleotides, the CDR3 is TGTGCCAGCAGGGCCGGGGCTAGCGGATTCACAGATACGCAGTATTTT.

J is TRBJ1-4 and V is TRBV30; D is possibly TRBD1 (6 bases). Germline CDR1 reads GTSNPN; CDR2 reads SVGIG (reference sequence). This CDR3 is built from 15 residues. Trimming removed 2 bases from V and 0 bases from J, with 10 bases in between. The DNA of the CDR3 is TGTGCCTGGAGTATGGGGGCAGCAACTAATGAAAAACTGTTTTTT. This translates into CAWSMGAATNEKLFF.

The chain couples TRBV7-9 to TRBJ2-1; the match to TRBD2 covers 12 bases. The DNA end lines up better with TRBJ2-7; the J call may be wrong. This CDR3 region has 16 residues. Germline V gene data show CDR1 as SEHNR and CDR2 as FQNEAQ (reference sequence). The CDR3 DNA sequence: TGTGCCAGCAGCTTACCTCTAGCGGGAGGGTACAATGAGCAGTACTTC. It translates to CASSLPLAGGYNEQYF.

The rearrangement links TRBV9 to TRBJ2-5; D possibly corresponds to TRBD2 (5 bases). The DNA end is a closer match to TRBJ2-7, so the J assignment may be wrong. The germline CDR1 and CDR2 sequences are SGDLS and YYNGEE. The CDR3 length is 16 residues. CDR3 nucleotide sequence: TGTGCCAGCAGCGTAGACGGACTGTTCCCTACTAGCGAGCAGTACTTC. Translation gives CASSVDGLFPTSEQYF.

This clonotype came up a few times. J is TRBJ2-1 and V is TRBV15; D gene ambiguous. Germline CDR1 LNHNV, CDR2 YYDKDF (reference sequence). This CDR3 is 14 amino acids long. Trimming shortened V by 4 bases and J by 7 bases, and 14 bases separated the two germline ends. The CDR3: CATSTLDGGNEQFF. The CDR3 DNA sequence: TGTGCCACCAGCACCCTCGACGGTGGGAATGAGCAGTTCTTC. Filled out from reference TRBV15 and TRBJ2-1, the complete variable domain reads DAMVIQNPRYQVTQFGKPVTLSCSQTLNHNVMYWYQQKSSQAPKLLFHYYDKDFNNEADTPDNFQSRRPNTSFCFLDIRSPGLGDTAMYLCATSTLDGGNEQFFGPGTRLTVL.

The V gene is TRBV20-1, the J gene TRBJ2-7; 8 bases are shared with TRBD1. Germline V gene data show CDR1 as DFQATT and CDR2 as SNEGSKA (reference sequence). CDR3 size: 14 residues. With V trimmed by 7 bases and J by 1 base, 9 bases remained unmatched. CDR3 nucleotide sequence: TGCAGTGTGGAAGTACGACAGGGGTCCTACGAGCAGTACTTC. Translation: CSVEVRQGSYEQYF.

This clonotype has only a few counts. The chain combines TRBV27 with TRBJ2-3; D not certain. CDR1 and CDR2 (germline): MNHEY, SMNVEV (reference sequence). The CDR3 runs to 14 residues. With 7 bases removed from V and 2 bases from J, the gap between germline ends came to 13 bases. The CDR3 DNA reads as TGTGCCAGCACCTTGGCAGGCCCCACAGATACGCAGTATTTT. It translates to CASTLAGPTDTQYF.

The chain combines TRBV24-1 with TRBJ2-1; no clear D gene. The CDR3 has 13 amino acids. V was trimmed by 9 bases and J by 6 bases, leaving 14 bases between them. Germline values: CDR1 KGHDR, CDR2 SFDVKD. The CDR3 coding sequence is TGTGCCACCCCTTCATTGATGGGCAATGAGCAGTTCTTC. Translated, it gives CATPSLMGNEQFF.

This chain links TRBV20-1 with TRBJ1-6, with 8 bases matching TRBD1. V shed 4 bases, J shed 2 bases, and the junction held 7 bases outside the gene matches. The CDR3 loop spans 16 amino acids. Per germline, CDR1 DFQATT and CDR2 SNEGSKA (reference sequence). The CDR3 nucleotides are TGCAGTGCTACGGGGGGACAGGTTCCCTATAATTCACCCCTCCACTTT. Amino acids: CSATGGQVPYNSPLHF.